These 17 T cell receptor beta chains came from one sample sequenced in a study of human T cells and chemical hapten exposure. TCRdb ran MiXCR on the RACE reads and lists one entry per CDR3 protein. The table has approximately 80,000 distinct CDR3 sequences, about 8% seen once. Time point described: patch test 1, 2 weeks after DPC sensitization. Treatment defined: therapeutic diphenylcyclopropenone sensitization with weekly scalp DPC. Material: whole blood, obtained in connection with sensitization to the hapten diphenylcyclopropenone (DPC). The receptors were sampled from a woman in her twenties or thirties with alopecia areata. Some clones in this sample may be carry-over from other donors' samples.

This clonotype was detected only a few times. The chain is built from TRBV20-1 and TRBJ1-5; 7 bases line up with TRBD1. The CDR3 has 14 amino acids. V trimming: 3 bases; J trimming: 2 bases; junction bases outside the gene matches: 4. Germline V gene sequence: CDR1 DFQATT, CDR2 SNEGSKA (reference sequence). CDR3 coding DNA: TGCAGTGCTAGTCCTCAGGGGGGCAATCAGCCCCAGCATTTT. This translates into CSASPQGGNQPQHF.

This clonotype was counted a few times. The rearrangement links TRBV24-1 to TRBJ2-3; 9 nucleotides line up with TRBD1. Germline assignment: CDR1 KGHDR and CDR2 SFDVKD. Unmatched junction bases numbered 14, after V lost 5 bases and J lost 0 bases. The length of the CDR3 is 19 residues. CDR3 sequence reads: CATSGVPGTGKISTDTQYF. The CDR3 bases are TGTGCCACCAGTGGTGTCCCCGGGACAGGGAAGATTAGCACAGATACGCAGTATTTT.

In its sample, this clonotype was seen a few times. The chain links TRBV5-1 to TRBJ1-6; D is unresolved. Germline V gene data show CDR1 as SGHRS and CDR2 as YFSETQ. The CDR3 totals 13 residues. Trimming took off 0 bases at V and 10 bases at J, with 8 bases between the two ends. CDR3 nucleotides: TGCGCCAGCAGCTTGGCCGCAGACTCACCCCTCCACTTT. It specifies CASSLAADSPLHF.

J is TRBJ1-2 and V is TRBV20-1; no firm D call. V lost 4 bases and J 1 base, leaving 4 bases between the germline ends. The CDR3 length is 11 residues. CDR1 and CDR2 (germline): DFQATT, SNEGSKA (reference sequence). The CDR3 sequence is CSAILNYGYTF. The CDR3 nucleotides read TGCAGTGCTATCCTTAACTATGGCTACACCTTC.

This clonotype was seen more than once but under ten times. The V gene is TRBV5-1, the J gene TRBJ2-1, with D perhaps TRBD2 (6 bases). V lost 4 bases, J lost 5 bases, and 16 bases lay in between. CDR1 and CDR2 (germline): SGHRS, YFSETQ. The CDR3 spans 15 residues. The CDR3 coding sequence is TGCGCCAGCAGCCCGGGCGCGGGGAGAGACAATGAGCAGTTCTTC. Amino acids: CASSPGAGRDNEQFF.

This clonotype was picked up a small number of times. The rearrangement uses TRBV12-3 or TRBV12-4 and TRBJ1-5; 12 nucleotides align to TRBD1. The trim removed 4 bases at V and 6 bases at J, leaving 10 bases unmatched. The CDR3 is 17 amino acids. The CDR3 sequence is CASSSFRDRGRGQPQHF. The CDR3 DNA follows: TGTGCCAGCAGTTCTTTCCGGGACAGGGGGCGCGGTCAGCCCCAGCATTTT.

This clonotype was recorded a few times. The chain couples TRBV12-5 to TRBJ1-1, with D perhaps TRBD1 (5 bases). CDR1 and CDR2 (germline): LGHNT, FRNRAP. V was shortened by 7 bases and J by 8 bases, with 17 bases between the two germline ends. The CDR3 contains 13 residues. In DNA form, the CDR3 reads TGTGCTAGTGCCTCCTTCCAGGGCTCAGAAGCTTTCTTT. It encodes CASASFQGSEAFF.

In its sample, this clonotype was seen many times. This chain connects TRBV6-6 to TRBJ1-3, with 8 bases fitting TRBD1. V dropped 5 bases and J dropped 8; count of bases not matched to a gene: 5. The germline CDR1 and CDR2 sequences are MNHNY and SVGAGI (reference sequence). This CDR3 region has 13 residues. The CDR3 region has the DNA TGTGCCAGCAGTGACAGGGGTACTGACACCATATATTTT. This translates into CASSDRGTDTIYF.

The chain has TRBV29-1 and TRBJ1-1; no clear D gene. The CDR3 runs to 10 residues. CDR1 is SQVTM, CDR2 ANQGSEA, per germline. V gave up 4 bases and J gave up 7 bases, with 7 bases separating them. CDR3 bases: TGCAGCGTTGGCCGGGATGAAGCTTTCTTT. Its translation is CSVGRDEAFF.

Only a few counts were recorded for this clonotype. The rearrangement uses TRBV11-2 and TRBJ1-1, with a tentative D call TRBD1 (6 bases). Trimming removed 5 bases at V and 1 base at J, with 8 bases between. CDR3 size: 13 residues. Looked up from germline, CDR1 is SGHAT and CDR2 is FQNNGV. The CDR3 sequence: CASSADRNTEAFF. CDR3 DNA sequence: TGTGCCAGCAGCGCGGACAGGAACACTGAAGCTTTCTTT.

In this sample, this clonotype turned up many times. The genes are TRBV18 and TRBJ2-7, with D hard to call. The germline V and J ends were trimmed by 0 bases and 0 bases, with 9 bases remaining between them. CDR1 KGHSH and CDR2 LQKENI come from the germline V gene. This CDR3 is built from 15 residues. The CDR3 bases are TGTGCCAGCTCACCACCGGTGTCAGGCTCCTACGAGCAGTACTTC. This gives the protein CASSPPVSGSYEQYF.

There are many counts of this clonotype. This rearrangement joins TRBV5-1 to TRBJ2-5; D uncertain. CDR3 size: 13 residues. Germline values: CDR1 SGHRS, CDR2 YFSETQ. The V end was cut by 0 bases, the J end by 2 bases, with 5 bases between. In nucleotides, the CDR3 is TGCGCCAGCAGCTTGGGGCAGCAAGAGACCCAGTACTTC. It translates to CASSLGQQETQYF.

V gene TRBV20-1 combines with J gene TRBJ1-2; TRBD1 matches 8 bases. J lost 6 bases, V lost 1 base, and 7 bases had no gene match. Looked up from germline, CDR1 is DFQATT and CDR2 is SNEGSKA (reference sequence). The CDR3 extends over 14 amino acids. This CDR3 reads CSARVPGGADGYTF. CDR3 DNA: TGCAGTGCTAGAGTCCCAGGGGGCGCGGATGGCTACACCTTC.

The DNA of the CDR3 is TGCGCCAGCAGCTTGTCAAACGTCGATGAAAAACTGTTTTTT. Amino acids: CASSLSNVDEKLFF. The genes are TRBV5-1 and TRBJ1-4; D is uncertain. The CDR3 has 14 residues. The germline CDR1 and CDR2 sequences are SGHRS and YFSETQ. V lost 1 base and J 6 bases, leaving 10 bases between the germline ends.

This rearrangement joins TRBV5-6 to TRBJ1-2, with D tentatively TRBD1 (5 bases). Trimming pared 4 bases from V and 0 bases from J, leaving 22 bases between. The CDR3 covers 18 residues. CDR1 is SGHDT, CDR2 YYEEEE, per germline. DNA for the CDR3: TGTGCCAGCAGCCTGTTACGCTTACTGACAGAGACTAACTATGGCTACACCTTC. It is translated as CASSLLRLLTETNYGYTF.

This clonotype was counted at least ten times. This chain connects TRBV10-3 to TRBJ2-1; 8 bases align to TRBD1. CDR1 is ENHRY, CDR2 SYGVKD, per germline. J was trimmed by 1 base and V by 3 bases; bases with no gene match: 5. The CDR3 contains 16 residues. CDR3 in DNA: TGTGCCATCAGTGACTCGACAGGGGAATCCTACAATGAGCAGTTCTTC. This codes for CAISDSTGESYNEQFF.

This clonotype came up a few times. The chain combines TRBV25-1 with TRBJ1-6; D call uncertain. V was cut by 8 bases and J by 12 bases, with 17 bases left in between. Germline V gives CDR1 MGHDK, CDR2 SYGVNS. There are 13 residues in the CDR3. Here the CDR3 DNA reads TGTGCCAGCGGTAACAGCGGCTGGGGACCCCTCCACTTT. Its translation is CASGNSGWGPLHF.